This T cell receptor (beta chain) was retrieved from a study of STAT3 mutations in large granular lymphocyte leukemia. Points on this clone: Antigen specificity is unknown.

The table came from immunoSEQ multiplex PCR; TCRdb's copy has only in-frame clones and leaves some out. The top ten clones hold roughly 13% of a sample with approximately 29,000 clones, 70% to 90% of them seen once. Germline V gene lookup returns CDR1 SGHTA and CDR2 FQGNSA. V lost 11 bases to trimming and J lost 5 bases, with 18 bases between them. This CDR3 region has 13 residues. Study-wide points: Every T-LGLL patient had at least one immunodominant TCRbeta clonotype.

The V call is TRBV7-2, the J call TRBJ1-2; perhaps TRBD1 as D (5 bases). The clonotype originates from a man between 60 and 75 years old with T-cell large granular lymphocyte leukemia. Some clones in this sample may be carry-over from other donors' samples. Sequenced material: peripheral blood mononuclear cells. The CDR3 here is CASARGGNYGYTF. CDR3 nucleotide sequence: TGTGCCTCTGCTCGCGGGGGGAATTATGGCTACACCTTC.